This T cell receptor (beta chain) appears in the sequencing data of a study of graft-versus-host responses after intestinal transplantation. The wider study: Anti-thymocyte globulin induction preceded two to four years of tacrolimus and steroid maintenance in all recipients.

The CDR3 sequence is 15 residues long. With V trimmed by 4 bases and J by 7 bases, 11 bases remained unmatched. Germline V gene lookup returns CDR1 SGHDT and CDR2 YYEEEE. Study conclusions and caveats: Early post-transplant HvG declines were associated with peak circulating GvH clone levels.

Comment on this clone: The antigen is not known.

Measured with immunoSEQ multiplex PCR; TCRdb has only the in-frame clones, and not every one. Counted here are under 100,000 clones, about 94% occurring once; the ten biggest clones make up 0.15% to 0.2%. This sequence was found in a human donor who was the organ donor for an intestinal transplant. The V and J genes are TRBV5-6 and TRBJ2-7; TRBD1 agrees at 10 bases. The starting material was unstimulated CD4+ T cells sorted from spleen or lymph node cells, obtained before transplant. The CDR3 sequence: CASSGAGTGVGEQYF. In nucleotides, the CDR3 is TGTGCCAGCAGCGGAGCCGGGACAGGGGTGGGGGAGCAGTACTTC.